Listed below are T cell receptor beta chains from one sample, sequenced in a study of blood T cell repertoires in COVID-19. Repertoires were generated with immunoSEQ multiplex PCR, while TCRdb's copy carries only in-frame clones and drops some. The repertoire includes some 240,000 clones, around 80% of them detected once, and 9.7% sits in the top ten. The source material was peripheral blood. All receptors come from a man aged 50-59 years with active or convalescent COVID-19. Each CDR3 is given with its conserved first and last residue. The D gene is left open where the match is weak. Clone size, where shown, is once, few, many, or a class for clones that have expanded.

CDR3aa,CDR3nt,abundance,v_gene,j_gene,d_gene
CASRRGVQETQYF,TGTGCCTCCAGACGGGGTGTCCAAGAGACCCAGTACTTC,few,TRBV7-8,TRBJ2-5,-
CASSKTVPDTQYF,TGTGCCAGCAGTAAGACAGTACCGGATACGCAGTATTTT,-,TRBV28,TRBJ2-3,-
CASRPGAANYGYTF,TGCGCCAGCAGGCCAGGGGCCGCTAACTATGGCTACACCTTC,once,TRBV10-2,TRBJ1-2,-
CASSAPARGRNYGYTF,TGTGCCAGCAGCGCCCCCGCGCGAGGGCGAAATTATGGCTACACCTTC,-,TRBV9,TRBJ1-2,-
CASGKERGTAYNEQFF,TGTGCCAGTGGGAAGGAGCGGGGGACCGCCTACAATGAGCAGTTCTTC,-,TRBV19,TRBJ2-1,TRBD2
CASSLSSYNEQFF,TGTGCCAGCAGCCTGAGCTCCTACAATGAGCAGTTCTTC,-,TRBV9,TRBJ2-1,-
CASSLKPAYEQYF,TGTGCCAGCAGCCTGAAGCCTGCATACGAGCAGTACTTC,once,TRBV7-2,TRBJ2-7,-
CASSYLEETQYF,TGTGCCAGCAGTTACCTAGAAGAGACCCAGTACTTC,-,TRBV6-2/TRBV6-3,TRBJ2-5,-
CASSQEQGAFNYGYTF,TGCGCCAGCAGCCAAGAACAGGGGGCATTTAACTATGGCTACACCTTC,-,TRBV4-3,TRBJ1-2,TRBD1
CASSYRTENEKLFF,TGTGCCAGCAGTTACAGGACAGAGAATGAAAAACTGTTTTTT,once,TRBV6-5,TRBJ1-4,-
CASSLGSGAEAFF,TGCGCCAGCAGCTTGGGCTCAGGGGCGGAAGCTTTCTTT,-,TRBV5-1,TRBJ1-1,-
CASSPRAGEPSTDTQYF,TGCGCCAGCAGCCCCCGGGCAGGGGAACCCAGCACAGATACGCAGTATTTT,-,TRBV5-1,TRBJ2-3,-
CASSLDLGGGEQFF,TGTGCCAGCAGCTTAGACCTAGGGGGTGGTGAGCAGTTCTTC,-,TRBV7-8,TRBJ2-1,-
CASTPPLAGSRPYEQYF,TGTGCCAGCACCCCTCCCCTAGCGGGATCCCGGCCATACGAGCAGTACTTC,once,TRBV7-9,TRBJ2-7,TRBD2
CASSYRLSQRETQYF,TGTGCCAGCAGCTACCGACTATCACAGAGGGAGACCCAGTACTTC,-,TRBV11-2,TRBJ2-5,-
CASSQGGGYGNTIYF,TGCGCCAGCAGCCAAGGCGGTGGTTATGGAAACACCATATATTTT,-,TRBV4-3,TRBJ1-3,-
CAISDTTRGSGNTIYF,TGTGCCATCAGTGATACAACCCGGGGGTCTGGAAACACCATATATTTT,few,TRBV10-3,TRBJ1-3,-
CASSPDRGSEVDTQYF,TGTGCCAGCTCACCCGACAGGGGCAGTGAGGTAGATACGCAGTATTTT,-,TRBV18,TRBJ2-3,TRBD1
CASSPPRRGYLTEAFF,TGTGCCAGCTCACCACCACGTAGGGGATATCTCACTGAAGCTTTCTTT,-,TRBV18,TRBJ1-1,-
CASRQELRPQHF,TGTGCCAGCAGACAGGAACTTCGGCCCCAGCATTTT,-,TRBV28,TRBJ1-5,-
CASSLQGATNEKLFF,TGTGCCAGCAGTTTGCAGGGGGCAACTAATGAAAAACTGTTTTTT,-,TRBV28,TRBJ1-4,TRBD1
CASSFVAGELFF,TGTGCCAGCAGCTTCGTTGCCGGGGAGCTGTTTTTT,-,TRBV5-4,TRBJ2-2,-
CASSPNRAWDQPQHF,TGTGCCAGCAGTCCGAACAGGGCGTGGGATCAGCCCCAGCATTTT,-,TRBV27,TRBJ1-5,-
CSVEKGVENYGYTF,TGCAGCGTTGAAAAGGGGGTGGAAAACTATGGCTACACCTTC,-,TRBV29-1,TRBJ1-2,-
CASSLEVNTEAFF,TGTGCCAGCAGTTTGGAGGTAAACACTGAAGCTTTCTTT,-,TRBV27,TRBJ1-1,-
CASSSRALGNTGELFF,TGTGCCAGCAGCTCGCGGGCATTGGGGAACACCGGGGAGCTGTTTTTT,-,TRBV11-3,TRBJ2-2,-
CASSYWGEQAFF,TGTGCCAGCAGTTATTGGGGGGAACAAGCTTTCTTT,-,TRBV6-2/TRBV6-3,TRBJ1-1,-
CASSVAGGGFDEQFF,TGTGCCAGCAGCGTAGCAGGGGGCGGGTTCGATGAGCAGTTCTTC,-,TRBV9,TRBJ2-1,TRBD1
CASSRYGTGGRSPLHF,TGCGCCAGCAGCCGCTACGGGACAGGGGGCCGGTCACCCCTCCACTTT,once,TRBV4-3,TRBJ1-6,TRBD1
CASSLHTGGYTEAFF,TGTGCCAGCAGCTTGCATACAGGGGGCTACACTGAAGCTTTCTTT,-,TRBV5-4,TRBJ1-1,TRBD1
CSAGTGVEQYF,TGCAGCGCCGGGACAGGGGTCGAGCAGTACTTC,-,TRBV29-1,TRBJ2-7,TRBD1
CASSERGVQSETQYF,TGTGCCAGCAGCGAGCGGGGGGTCCAATCTGAGACCCAGTACTTC,-,TRBV6-5,TRBJ2-5,TRBD2
CASSPGTYGHTIYF,TGTGCCAGCAGCCCCGGGACATATGGACACACCATATATTTT,-,TRBV6-5,TRBJ1-3,-
CASSFGLAGGPRETQYF,TGTGCCAGCAGCTTCGGACTAGCGGGGGGGCCTAGGGAGACCCAGTACTTC,few,TRBV7-2,TRBJ2-5,TRBD2
CSASMFQGYTF,TGCAGTGCTAGCATGTTCCAGGGCTACACCTTC,-,TRBV20-1,TRBJ1-2,-
CASSLELPSVNTGELFF,TGTGCCAGCAGCTTGGAGCTGCCTAGCGTTAACACCGGGGAGCTGTTTTTT,-,TRBV5-4,TRBJ2-2,-
CASSQELGLLNEKLFF,TGCGCCAGCAGCCAAGAACTGGGACTTTTAAATGAAAAACTGTTTTTT,-,TRBV4-3,TRBJ1-4,-
CASSLRQQNTDTQYF,TGTGCCAGCAGCCTCAGGCAGCAGAACACAGATACGCAGTATTTT,-,TRBV28,TRBJ2-3,-
CASSQSIQGSTDTQYF,TGCGCCAGCAGCCAATCTATACAGGGAAGCACAGATACGCAGTATTTT,-,TRBV4-3,TRBJ2-3,-
CASSRYDRGRSGELFF,TGTGCCAGCAGCCGATATGACAGGGGGCGATCCGGGGAGCTGTTTTTT,-,TRBV6-2/TRBV6-3,TRBJ2-2,TRBD1
CASSAHQGDTGELFF,TGTGCCAGCAGTGCGCATCAGGGGGACACCGGGGAGCTGTTTTTT,few,TRBV6-2/TRBV6-3,TRBJ2-2,TRBD1